Below, 18 T cell receptor beta chains from the same sample are listed, as sequenced in a study of T-cell memory formation after mild COVID-19. TCRdb reprocessed the 5' RACE reads via MiXCR and lists one record per CDR3 protein. The sample consists of about 110,000 distinct CDR3 sequences, roughly 12% of them appearing once. The specimen was PBMCs or a T cell subset sorted from them (not recorded which). These receptors all come from an adult woman who had mild COVID-19 (a few samples of this study predate the infection). Cell type and time point are not known.

This clonotype was seen only a few times. V gene TRBV5-6 combines with J gene TRBJ2-7; no clear D. V gave up 0 bases and J gave up 3 bases, with 16 bases separating them. CDR3 length: 16 amino acids. Germline V CDR1 and CDR2: SGHDT, YYEEEE. CDR3 loop: CASSLDLGFGDYEQYF. DNA of the CDR3: TGTGCCAGCAGCTTGGACTTGGGATTTGGGGACTACGAGCAGTACTTC.

This chain links TRBV4-1 with TRBJ2-5; D not resolved. The germline gives CDR1 MGHRA, CDR2 YSYEKL. V lost 1 base to trimming and J lost 0 bases, with 6 bases between them. CDR3 length equals 14 residues. CDR3 nucleotides: TGCGCCAGCAGCCAAGGACAACACCAAGAGACCCAGTACTTC. This gives the protein CASSQGQHQETQYF.

A few counts support this clonotype. The chain links TRBV12-3 or TRBV12-4 to TRBJ2-7; D is possibly TRBD1 (5 bases). Trimming cost V 7 bases and J 6 bases, with 13 bases left between them. CDR3 length: 12 residues. The CDR3 here is CASNSRGSEQYF. The CDR3 nucleotides are TGTGCCAGCAACTCTAGGGGCAGCGAGCAGTACTTC.

This clonotype has at least ten counts. V is TRBV24-1 and J is TRBJ1-5; D gene ambiguous. Deletions cut 10 bases from V and 3 bases from J, with 9 bases between. Per the germline V gene, CDR1 is KGHDR and CDR2 is SFDVKD. CDR3 length equals 12 residues. This CDR3 reads CATSDLNQPQHF. In nucleotides, the CDR3 is TGTGCCACATCCGACCTCAATCAGCCCCAGCATTTT.

This clonotype has a count of ten or more. The chain couples TRBV6-5 to TRBJ2-5; D might be TRBD1 (5 bases). This CDR3 is built from 12 residues. V lost 7 bases to trimming and J lost 1 base, with 7 bases between them. Looked up from germline, CDR1 is MNHEY and CDR2 is SVGAGI. The CDR3 here is CASKTVQETQYF. The CDR3 DNA follows: TGTGCCAGCAAGACAGTCCAAGAGACCCAGTACTTC.

Concerning this clonotype: An end of the junction differs from the germline gene, which may be a read error. This chain connects TRBV7-7 to TRBJ2-3; 9 nucleotides match TRBD2. The CDR3 is 15 residues long. Germline CDR1 SSHAT, CDR2 FNYEAQ (reference sequence). CDR3 bases: TGTGCTAGCAGCCGTAGCGGGAGAGGGACAGATACGCAGTATTTT. Amino acids: CASSRSGRGTDTQYF.

This clonotype came up a few times. The rearrangement links TRBV14 to TRBJ2-1; D remains ambiguous. CDR1 and CDR2 (germline): SGHDN, FVKESK. The CDR3 length is 13 residues. The V end was cut by 1 base, the J end by 4 bases, with 5 bases between. The CDR3 sequence is CASSQAGYNEQFF. Here the CDR3 DNA reads TGTGCCAGCAGCCAAGCCGGATACAATGAGCAGTTCTTC.

The chain has TRBV7-3 and TRBJ2-1; 11 nucleotides line up with TRBD2. Trimming cost V 5 bases and J 7 bases; bases outside gene matches: 4. CDR1 is SGHTA, CDR2 FQGTGA, per germline. The CDR3 totals 14 residues. The chain's CDR3 is CASSPLAGVNEQFF. In DNA form, the CDR3 reads TGTGCCAGCAGCCCACTAGCGGGAGTTAATGAGCAGTTCTTC. Together with reference TRBV7-3 and TRBJ2-1, the CDR3 gives the full variable domain: GAGVSQTPSNKVTEKGKYVELRCDPISGHTALYWYRQSLGQGPEFLIYFQGTGAADDSGLPNDRFFAVRPEGSVSTLKIQRTERGDSAVYLCASSPLAGVNEQFFGPGTRLTVL.

This clonotype appeared a few times. This rearrangement joins TRBV5-6 to TRBJ2-2, with 7 bases that match TRBD1. Germline CDR1 and CDR2: SGHDT and YYEEEE. The junction had 11 bases not matched to a gene; V was cut back by 4 bases and J by 8 bases. The CDR3 is 15 amino acids. The CDR3 DNA is TGTGCCAGCAGCCATCCCGACAGGGATCGAGGGGAGCTGTTTTTT. The encoded protein is CASSHPDRDRGELFF. Looking up the rest from reference TRBV5-6 and TRBJ2-2 gives the full variable domain: DAGVTQSPTHLIKTRGQQVTLRCSPKSGHDTVSWYQQALGQGPQFIFQYYEEEERQRGNFPDRFSGHQFPNYSSELNVNALLLGDSALYLCASSHPDRDRGELFFGEGSRLTVL.

This clonotype was counted a few times. The chain has TRBV12-3 or TRBV12-4 and TRBJ2-5; unclear D gene. V lost 2 bases and J 4 bases, leaving 8 bases between the germline ends. The CDR3 length is 13 residues. The CDR3 spells CASSLFVRETQYF. The CDR3 DNA is TGTGCCAGCAGTTTATTTGTGCGAGAGACCCAGTACTTC.

This clonotype occurred a few times. V gene TRBV4-3 combines with J gene TRBJ2-3, with D unclear. From germline, CDR1 is LGHNA and CDR2 YSLEER. Deletions cut 0 bases from V and 2 bases from J, with 12 bases between. The CDR3 covers 16 residues. Here the CDR3 DNA reads TGCGCCAGCAGCCAAGATAGGGAAGGCTACACAGATACGCAGTATTTT. Its translation: CASSQDREGYTDTQYF.

This clonotype was found a few times. The chain links TRBV5-1 to TRBJ2-1; 8 bases map to TRBD1. V shed 4 bases, J shed 4 bases, and the junction held 7 bases outside the gene matches. This CDR3 region has 15 residues. In germline, CDR1 is SGHRS, CDR2 YFSETQ. For the CDR3, the DNA is TGCGCCAGCAGCACTGACAGGGGACTGTACAATGAGCAGTTCTTC. Its translation: CASSTDRGLYNEQFF.

There are many counts of this clonotype. The V and J genes are TRBV5-1 and TRBJ2-7; a weak D match, TRBD1 (6 bases). CDR3 size: 13 residues. V dropped 7 bases and J dropped 3 bases, with 14 bases sitting between them. CDR1 is SGHRS and CDR2 is YFSETQ in the germline V gene. The CDR3 here is CASSGDIHYEQYF. The DNA for the CDR3 is TGCGCCAGCTCCGGGGACATTCACTACGAGCAGTACTTC.

This clonotype was seen a handful of times. The gene calls are TRBV6-2 or TRBV6-3 and TRBJ2-7; the match to TRBD2 covers 9 bases. The germline gives CDR1 MNHEY, CDR2 SVGEGT. The V segment lost 1 base and the J segment 2 bases; nucleotides outside the gene matches: 0. The CDR3 extends over 14 amino acids. The CDR3 nucleotides are TGTGCCAGCAGTTACTTAGCGGGAGCCTACGAGCAGTACTTC. It specifies CASSYLAGAYEQYF.

The sample holds a few counts of this clonotype. V gene TRBV7-9 combines with J gene TRBJ2-1, with a possible D match to TRBD1 (6 bases). The length of the CDR3 is 13 residues. Germline CDR1 and CDR2: SEHNR and FQNEAQ (reference sequence). Trimming cost V 2 bases and J 9 bases, with 11 bases left between them. The CDR3 is CASSLRTAPEQFF. DNA of the CDR3: TGTGCCAGCAGCTTACGGACAGCTCCTGAGCAGTTCTTC.

Comment on this clonotype: This could be a read error, since a much larger clone is one nucleotide away. The V and J genes are TRBV2 and TRBJ2-2; TRBD1 might be the D (5 bases). The CDR3 is 14 amino acids. Germline V gives CDR1 SNHLY, CDR2 FYNNEI. As DNA, the CDR3 is TGTGCCAGCAGCGAAGGGGTCTCCACCTGGGAGCTGTTTTTT. As protein: CASSEGVSTWELFF.

The chain combines TRBV7-2 with TRBJ2-7; weak D call: TRBD1 (6 bases). Trimming stripped 3 bases from V and 2 bases from J, with 11 bases between. Germline-derived CDR1 and CDR2 are SGHTA and FQGNSA. This CDR3 is 14 amino acids long. CDR3 nucleotide sequence: TGTGCCAGCAGCTTTTTGGGGGACACCTACGAGCAGTACTTC. Translation: CASSFLGDTYEQYF.

This clonotype has only a few counts. The V call is TRBV25-1, the J call TRBJ2-7, with TRBD1 as a possible D gene (6 bases). Trimming took off 4 bases at V and 3 bases at J, with 16 bases between the two ends. The CDR3 is made up of 15 amino acids. Germline V gene lookup returns CDR1 MGHDK and CDR2 SYGVNS. CDR3 sequence: CASSGGTGSRYEQYF. The CDR3 DNA sequence: TGTGCCAGCAGTGGCGGAACAGGGTCGCGCTACGAGCAGTACTTC.